A selection of T cell receptor beta chains follows, all from one sample in a study of neurological immune-mediated disorders. TCRdb re-called the 5' RACE reads with MiXCR, one entry per CDR3 protein. The table records under 70,000 distinct CDR3 sequences, about 3.7% of them present only once. The sample comprised PBMCs. These receptors came from a woman between 55 and 75 years old with multiple sclerosis. CDR3s include the opening cysteine and the closing phenylalanine or tryptophan. The D gene is left open where the match is weak. Clone size is not always given. Where it is, it says once, few, many or a class for expanded clones.

V gene	clone size	D gene	J gene	CDR3 DNA	CDR3 protein
TRBV14	many	TRBD2	TRBJ2-1	TGTGCCAAACGAAGCGGGAGCTCCTACAATGAGCAGTTCTTC	CAKRSGSSYNEQFF
TRBV7-2	many	TRBD2	TRBJ2-2	TGTGCCAGCACCCCAGAAGCGGGGGGGAGGTATAGCGGGGAGCTGTTTTTT	CASTPEAGGRYSGELFF
TRBV6-5	many	-	TRBJ2-1	TGTGCCAGCAAAGTAACTGGCTACAATGAGCAGTTCTTC	CASKVTGYNEQFF
TRBV6-1	many	TRBD1	TRBJ1-5	TGTGCCAGCAGTGAAGCCGGACAGGGTAATCAGCCCCAGCATTTT	CASSEAGQGNQPQHF
TRBV7-6	-	-	TRBJ2-5	TGTGCCAGCACCCGCGGAAGGGACGGTGGAGAGACCCAGTACTTC	CASTRGRDGGETQYF
TRBV5-1	many	-	TRBJ1-2	TGCGCCAGCAGCTTGGGCACAGGGAACTATGGCTACACCTTC	CASSLGTGNYGYTF
TRBV9	many	-	TRBJ2-5	TGTGCCAGCAGCGCCACGTGGGGCGATGGAGGAGAGACCCAGTACTTC	CASSATWGDGGETQYF
TRBV10-3	many	-	TRBJ1-1	TGTGCCATCATGTCCCAGCCCGACGGAAACACTGAAGCTTTCTTT	CAIMSQPDGNTEAFF
TRBV12-3/TRBV12-4	many	TRBD1	TRBJ1-6	TGTGCCAGCACCATCCGGGACAGGGGAAATTCACCCCTCCACTTT	CASTIRDRGNSPLHF
TRBV28	many	-	TRBJ2-7	TGTGCCAGCGGTCGGATTTCCTACGAGCAGTACTTC	CASGRISYEQYF
TRBV6-6	many	-	TRBJ1-6	TGTGCCAGCAGTTATCAGGCCTATAATTCACCCCTCCACTTT	CASSYQAYNSPLHF
TRBV7-2	many	-	TRBJ2-5	TGTGCCAGCAGCTCCCGCGCCCAGACCCAGTACTTC	CASSSRAQTQYF
TRBV6-2/TRBV6-3	many	-	TRBJ2-1	TGTGCCAGCAGCTCGACCCAGTTAGAGCAGTTCTTC	CASSSTQLEQFF
TRBV20-1	few	TRBD1	TRBJ1-4	TGCAGTGCCAGCAGGACAGGGACCCGCGAAAAACTGTTTTTT	CSASRTGTREKLFF
TRBV12-3/TRBV12-4	many	-	TRBJ1-5	TGTGCCAGCAGGCCTACAGGTACCAATCAGCCCCAGCATTTT	CASRPTGTNQPQHF
TRBV27	many	TRBD1	TRBJ1-5	TGTGCCAGCAGTCTCGGACAGGGATTTGCTCAGCCCCAGCATTTT	CASSLGQGFAQPQHF
TRBV9	-	-	TRBJ2-7	TGTGCCAGCAGCGTAGGGACCGCGACCTACGAGCAGTACTTC	CASSVGTATYEQYF
TRBV5-1	many	-	TRBJ2-1	TGCGCCAGCAGCAGGGATGGTGCCACTATCTACAATGAGCAGTTCTTC	CASSRDGATIYNEQFF
TRBV5-6	many	-	TRBJ1-3	TGTGCCAGCAGCTTGCGAGGGGCTGGAAACACCATATATTTT	CASSLRGAGNTIYF
TRBV28	few	-	TRBJ1-1	TGTGCCAGGGACAGCTTAAAGGAAGCTTTCTTT	CARDSLKEAFF
TRBV5-1	many	-	TRBJ1-5	TGCGCCAGCAGCGATCTCCGACAGCAGCCCCAGCATTTT	CASSDLRQQPQHF
TRBV5-5	many	-	TRBJ2-3	TGTGCCAGCAGCTTTTTGACGGGAACCACAGATACGCAGTATTTT	CASSFLTGTTDTQYF
TRBV5-1	many	-	TRBJ2-7	TGCGCCAGCAGCTTGGCTTCTACTGGACAGATTTCCTACGAGCAGTACTTC	CASSLASTGQISYEQYF